One and the same sample provided the 19 T cell receptor beta chains below, sequenced in a study of blood T cell repertoires in COVID-19. The repertoire was sequenced with immunoSEQ multiplex PCR; TCRdb's copy has only in-frame clones and lacks some. This sample yields just over 250,000 clones, of which 80% to 90% are seen a single time; roughly 10% belongs to the top ten. Sequenced: peripheral blood. Source of these receptors: a woman in her 70s with COVID-19, enrolled during active disease.

The chain is built from TRBV2 and TRBJ1-2; no reliable D call. The CDR3 covers 11 residues. In germline, CDR1 is SNHLY, CDR2 FYNNEI. Trimming removed 6 bases from V and 7 bases from J, with 9 bases in between. Written as DNA, the CDR3 is TGTGCCAGCAGGGAGGAGAGTGGCTACACCTTC. Its protein product is CASREESGYTF.

The chain has TRBV28 and TRBJ1-5, with a tentative D call TRBD1 (6 bases). There are 15 residues in the CDR3. V lost 5 bases and J 3 bases, leaving 14 bases between the germline ends. From germline, CDR1 is MDHEN and CDR2 SYDVKM. CDR3 DNA: TGTGCCAGCAGTCAACTAAGGGGGATCAATCAGCCCCAGCATTTT. It yields the protein CASSQLRGINQPQHF.

V is TRBV3-1 (or the pseudogene TRBV3-2) and J is TRBJ2-7, with D tentatively TRBD1 (6 bases). V was trimmed by 3 bases and J by 1 base, leaving 10 bases between them. The germline V gene has CDR1 LGHDT and CDR2 YNNKEL (reference sequence). The CDR3 runs 14 residues. For the CDR3, the DNA is TGTGCCAGCAGCCACGGACAGAATTCCTACGAGCAGTACTTC. Amino acids: CASSHGQNSYEQYF.

The rearrangement uses TRBV7-6 and TRBJ1-3; 9 nucleotides agree with TRBD1. Looked up from germline, CDR1 is SGHVS and CDR2 is FNYEAQ. J lost 8 bases, V lost 0 bases, and 8 bases had no gene match. The length of the CDR3 is 16 residues. The CDR3 sequence is CASSLATGTGQDTIYF. As DNA, the CDR3 is TGTGCCAGCAGCTTAGCTACCGGGACAGGGCAGGACACCATATATTTT.

This clone has only one observation. V usage is TRBV30 and J usage is TRBJ2-5, with TRBD2 identical over 9 bases. Trimming removed 6 bases from V and 6 bases from J; junction bases left unmatched: 14. The CDR3 has 15 amino acids. Germline V gene sequence: CDR1 GTSNPN, CDR2 SVGIG (reference sequence). For the CDR3, the DNA is TGTGCCTGCGGGATAGCGGGAGCCTTAATGAAGACCCAGTACTTC. Its protein is CACGIAGALMKTQYF.

The chain combines TRBV28 with TRBJ1-2; 7 bases align to TRBD1. This CDR3 is built from 13 residues. V lost 6 bases to trimming and J lost 5 bases; unmatched junction nucleotides: 6. Germline V lookup: CDR1 MDHEN, CDR2 SYDVKM. The CDR3 sequence: CASRTGIGYGYTF. DNA for the CDR3: TGTGCCAGCAGGACAGGGATAGGTTATGGCTACACCTTC.

The genes are TRBV30 and TRBJ1-3; D ambiguous. The CDR3 has 11 amino acids. Germline V lookup: CDR1 GTSNPN, CDR2 SVGIG (reference sequence). V was trimmed by 5 bases and J by 1 base, leaving 3 bases between them. CDR3 bases: TGTGCCTGGGCTTCTGGAAACACCATATATTTT. This sequence encodes CAWASGNTIYF.

This clone has only one observation. V is TRBV6-5 and J is TRBJ2-3; 8 bases match TRBD1. The CDR3 is 16 amino acids. Trimming cost V 0 bases and J 2 bases; bases outside gene matches: 4. Looked up from germline, CDR1 is MNHEY and CDR2 is SVGAGI. CDR3 in DNA: TGTGCCAGCAGTTACTCCCCGGGACAGGACACAGATACGCAGTATTTT. As protein: CASSYSPGQDTDTQYF.

This rearrangement joins TRBV28 to TRBJ1-1; D gene unclear. This CDR3 contains 15 residues. CDR1 is MDHEN, CDR2 SYDVKM, per germline. Trimming left V 3 bases short and J 1 base short, with 12 bases between. DNA of the CDR3: TGTGCCAGCAGTTTCCCGGTGGTTCAGAACACTGAAGCTTTCTTT. This gives the protein CASSFPVVQNTEAFF. Full variable domain (missing parts from reference TRBV28 and TRBJ1-1): DVKVTQSSRYLVKRTGEKVFLECVQDMDHENMFWYRQDPGLGLRLIYFSYDVKMKEKGDIPEGYSVSREKKERFSLILESASTNQTSMYLCASSFPVVQNTEAFFGQGTRLTVV.

This chain links TRBV12-3 or TRBV12-4 with TRBJ1-5; D is unclear. The CDR3 has 13 residues. With 2 bases removed from V and 5 bases from J, the gap between germline ends came to 7 bases. Here the CDR3 DNA reads TGTGCCAGCAGTTTATGGGAGGATCAGCCCCAGCATTTT. This translates into CASSLWEDQPQHF.

This rearrangement joins TRBV3-1 (or the pseudogene TRBV3-2) to TRBJ1-2; no reliable D call. The CDR3 extends over 15 amino acids. The V gene lost 1 base and the J gene lost 0 bases, with 9 bases spanning the gap. From germline, CDR1 is LGHDT and CDR2 YNNKEL (reference sequence). CDR3 coding DNA: TGTGCCAGCAGCCAAGGGCGGTCGTCTAACTATGGCTACACCTTC. Translating gives CASSQGRSSNYGYTF.

The chain combines TRBV4-1 with TRBJ2-5; TRBD1 might be the D (6 bases). The ends were cut back, 3 bases at V and 4 bases at J, with 18 bases in the middle. Germline CDR1 is MGHRA and CDR2 is YSYEKL. The CDR3 runs 16 residues. This CDR3 is CASSQWVRVGAETQYF. The CDR3 DNA sequence: TGCGCCAGCAGCCAGTGGGTTCGGGTGGGGGCAGAGACCCAGTACTTC.

V gene TRBV19 combines with J gene TRBJ2-7, with a possible D match to TRBD2 (6 bases). The V and J ends lost 0 bases and 2 bases respectively, with 17 bases between them. The CDR3 runs 17 residues. Germline V gene data show CDR1 as LNHDA and CDR2 as SQIVND (reference sequence). DNA of the CDR3: TGTGCCAGTAGTATAGAGCGGGGAACAGGCCGTCCCTACGAGCAGTACTTC. Protein sequence: CASSIERGTGRPYEQYF.

V gene TRBV11-2 combines with J gene TRBJ1-4; D uncertain. Germline-derived CDR1 and CDR2 are SGHAT and FQNNGV. The CDR3 has 15 residues. Trimming took off 5 bases at V and 6 bases at J, with 16 bases between the two ends. CDR3 sequence: CASSLRPKADEKLFF. The CDR3 DNA reads as TGTGCCAGCAGCCTCAGACCCAAAGCGGATGAAAAACTGTTTTTT.

The rearrangement links TRBV15 to TRBJ2-2; TRBD2 aligns across 7 bases. The CDR3 is 14 residues long. Germline CDR1 and CDR2: LNHNV and YYDKDF (reference sequence). With 6 bases clipped from V and 3 bases from J, the junction kept 4 bases outside the gene matches. Here the CDR3 DNA reads TGTGCCACCAGGCGGGAGAGGTACACCGGGGAGCTGTTTTTT. Translating it yields CATRRERYTGELFF.

The chain couples TRBV2 to TRBJ1-6; TRBD1 matches 7 bases. CDR1 SNHLY and CDR2 FYNNEI come from the germline V gene. This CDR3 has 15 amino acids. Trimming took 5 bases from V and 5 from J; bases not matched to a gene: 6. In nucleotides, the CDR3 is TGTGCCAGCAGTCCACAGGGGCGAGATAATTCACCCCTCCACTTT. Amino acids: CASSPQGRDNSPLHF.

This clone was detected once. V is TRBV19 and J is TRBJ1-1; TRBD1 is a possible D gene (5 bases). The V gene lost 5 bases and the J gene lost 6 bases, with 22 bases spanning the gap. From germline, CDR1 is LNHDA and CDR2 SQIVND (reference sequence). CDR3 length: 16 amino acids. The DNA of the CDR3 is TGTGCCAGTAGTCGTCAGGGCGCCCCAGGGTTGGCTGAAGCTTTCTTT. The encoded protein is CASSRQGAPGLAEAFF. The whole variable domain, filled in from reference TRBV19 and TRBJ1-1, reads DGGITQSPKYLFRKEGQNVTLSCEQNLNHDAMYWYRQDPGQGLRLIYYSQIVNDFQKGDIAEGYSVSREKKESFPLTVTSAQKNPTAFYLCASSRQGAPGLAEAFFGQGTRLTVV.

The chain's CDR3 is CASSLDHRGAEQFF. CDR3 nucleotides: TGTGCCAGCAGCTTAGACCACAGGGGGGCAGAGCAGTTCTTC. The chain employs TRBV7-9 and TRBJ2-1; 8 bases are shared with TRBD1. This CDR3 region has 14 residues. Germline CDR1 reads SEHNR; CDR2 reads FQNEAQ (reference sequence). V dropped 1 base and J dropped 10; count of bases not matched to a gene: 6. The entire variable domain, with the rest obtained from reference TRBV7-9 and TRBJ2-1, is as follows: DTGVSQNPRHKITKRGQNVTFRCDPISEHNRLYWYRQTLGQGPEFLTYFQNEAQLEKSRLLSDRFSAERPKGSFSTLEIQRTEQGDSAMYLCASSLDHRGAEQFFGPGTRLTVL.

This clone was recorded a few times. The chain recombines TRBV5-4 with TRBJ2-1; TRBD2 aligns across 9 bases. The germline gives CDR1 SGHNT, CDR2 YYREEE (reference sequence). This CDR3 has 14 amino acids. J lost 2 bases, V lost 9 bases, and 6 bases had no gene match. CDR3 in DNA: TGTGCCAACTCCCTAGCGGGAACCTACAATGAGCAGTTCTTC. Amino acid sequence: CANSLAGTYNEQFF.